At least ten counts were recorded for the clone carrying this T cell receptor beta chain. Its antigen is undetermined. The source of the sample is a study of Graves' ophthalmopathy and Graves' hyperthyroidism. CDR3 size: 14 residues. With 8 bases clipped from V and 7 bases from J, the junction kept 9 bases outside the gene matches. Looked up from germline, CDR1 is LNHNV and CDR2 is YYDKDF (reference sequence). Regarding the study as a whole: Clonotypes were expanded in thyroid at above 0.001 frequency, and most also appeared in blood.

For repertoire sequencing, the TCR beta CDR3 regions were amplified from RNA transcripts. HTBI-primed RT-PCR formed the first round, and a multiplex PCR formed the second. TCRdb called the multiplex PCR reads again in MiXCR, with one record for every CDR3 protein. Of about half a million distinct CDR3 sequences listed, about 15% were seen once; the top ten hold about 10%. The clonotype was recovered from a woman aged 25 to 45 with Graves' ophthalmopathy. The rearrangement joins TRBV15 to TRBJ1-5, with 9 positions matching TRBD1. Specimen: blood. As DNA, the CDR3 is TGTGCCACCTCCGGGACAGGGTCGCGCCAGCCCCAGCATTTT. Amino acids: CATSGTGSRQPQHF.